One sample yielded the 28 T cell receptor beta chains listed below, sequenced in a study of blood T cells in healthy people across ages. Sample-barcoded 5' priming and a J-beta primer mix drove a second PCR of roughly 7 to 11 cycles. TCRdb called the 5' RACE reads again in MiXCR, with one record for every CDR3 protein. The table lists roughly 800,000 distinct CDR3 sequences, roughly 50% of them singletons, with roughly 22% in the top ten. The sequenced sample consisted of blood. The receptors come from a man in his thirties or forties in good health.

V and J are TRBV5-1 and TRBJ2-1; the D is unclear. Germline CDR1 is SGHRS and CDR2 is YFSETQ. The CDR3 spans 13 residues. V dropped 0 bases and J dropped 9 bases, with 10 bases sitting between them. The CDR3 region has the DNA TGCGCCAGCAGCTTGGATGCGGTTACTGAGCAGTTCTTC. It translates to CASSLDAVTEQFF.

The rearrangement joins TRBV29-1 to TRBJ2-3; D is unclear. Germline CDR1 is SQVTM and CDR2 is ANQGSEA. The CDR3 has 11 residues. V was clipped by 7 bases and J by 6 bases, with 11 bases between them. The CDR3 DNA sequence: TGCAGCGCCCAAAAAGGGGATACGCAGTATTTT. Its protein is CSAQKGDTQYF.

This chain links TRBV12-3 or TRBV12-4 with TRBJ2-1; D might be TRBD2 (5 bases). With 7 bases removed from V and 10 bases from J, the gap between germline ends came to 14 bases. This CDR3 region has 12 residues. The CDR3 reads CASNFAGIEQFF. CDR3 DNA: TGTGCCAGCAACTTCGCCGGGATCGAGCAGTTCTTC.

V and J are TRBV14 and TRBJ1-6, with D tentatively TRBD1 (5 bases). This CDR3 has 15 amino acids. Trimming took off 0 bases at V and 6 bases at J, with 9 bases between the two ends. CDR1 and CDR2 (germline): SGHDN, FVKESK. The CDR3 DNA sequence: TGTGCCAGCAGCCAAGATCTGGACATTAATTCACCCCTCCACTTT. Its translation: CASSQDLDINSPLHF.

The chain links TRBV29-1 to TRBJ2-1, with unresolved D. The CDR3 sequence is 11 residues long. V was shortened by 0 bases and J by 10 bases, with 7 bases between the two germline ends. Germline V gene sequence: CDR1 SQVTM, CDR2 ANQGSEA. CDR3 protein: CSVEDPLEQFF. Written as DNA, the CDR3 is TGCAGCGTTGAAGATCCCCTAGAGCAGTTCTTC.

The genes are TRBV30 and TRBJ2-5; TRBD2 is a possible D gene (6 bases). V lost 0 bases to trimming and J lost 5 bases, with 10 bases between them. Germline V gene sequence: CDR1 GTSNPN, CDR2 SVGIG (reference sequence). This CDR3 spans 13 amino acids. The chain's CDR3 is CAWSVYGRETQYF. For the CDR3, the DNA is TGTGCCTGGAGTGTATATGGGAGGGAGACCCAGTACTTC.

V gene TRBV7-6 combines with J gene TRBJ2-3; TRBD2 is a possible D gene (5 bases). V was pared by 0 bases and J by 1 base, with 8 bases between. The CDR3 is made up of 15 amino acids. Germline V CDR1 and CDR2: SGHVS, FNYEAQ. CDR3 sequence (DNA): TGTGCCAGCAGCTTAGCGCAGCGGCGCACAGATACGCAGTATTTT. Its protein is CASSLAQRRTDTQYF. Using reference TRBV7-6 and TRBJ2-3 for the parts outside the CDR3, the full variable domain is GAGVSQSPRYKVTKRGQDVALRCDPISGHVSLYWYRQALGQGPEFLTYFNYEAQQDKSGLPNDRFSAERPEGSISTLTIQRTEQRDSAMYRCASSLAQRRTDTQYFGPGTRLTVL.

V usage is TRBV6-5 and J usage is TRBJ2-1; 10 bases are a match to TRBD1. There are 15 residues in the CDR3. The J segment lost 8 bases and the V segment lost 5 bases, leaving 9 bases of the junction unmatched. CDR1 and CDR2 (germline): MNHEY, SVGAGI. In DNA form, the CDR3 reads TGTGCCAGCAGTCCCGGGACAGGGGTAAGGTATGAGCAGTTCTTC. This codes for CASSPGTGVRYEQFF.

V usage is TRBV20-1 and J usage is TRBJ2-5; D may match TRBD1 or TRBD2 (6 bases each). CDR1 and CDR2 from the germline V gene are DFQATT and SNEGSKA (reference sequence). There are 12 residues in the CDR3. V was pared by 8 bases and J by 3 bases, with 13 bases between. The CDR3 nucleotides read TGCAGTACGAACAGGGAGGAAGAGACCCAGTACTTC. Its protein is CSTNREEETQYF.

The chain has TRBV7-2 and TRBJ2-3; D is ambiguous. Trimming pared 3 bases from V and 6 bases from J, leaving 7 bases between. CDR3 length: 12 residues. Germline values: CDR1 SGHTA, CDR2 FQGNSA. CDR3 sequence: CASSFIRDTQYF. The CDR3 DNA reads TGTGCCAGCAGCTTCATACGGGATACGCAGTATTTT. Using reference TRBV7-2 and TRBJ2-3 for the parts outside the CDR3, the full variable domain is GAGVSQSPSNKVTEKGKDVELRCDPISGHTALYWYRQSLGQGLEFLIYFQGNSAPDKSGLPSDRFSAERTGGSVSTLTIQRTQQEDSAVYLCASSFIRDTQYFGPGTRLTVL.

In this sample, this clonotype turned up a few times. The rearrangement uses TRBV29-1 and TRBJ1-4; no definite D call. The CDR3 is 12 residues long. V shed 1 base and J shed 5 bases, with 5 bases lying between them. CDR1 is SQVTM, CDR2 ANQGSEA, per germline. CDR3: CSVEGENEKLFF. The CDR3 nucleotides are TGCAGCGTTGAAGGAGAGAATGAAAAACTGTTTTTT.

This clonotype was recorded a few times. The chain is built from TRBV21-1 and TRBJ2-5; the D segment call TRBD1 is taken from the table without a DNA check. TRBV21-1 is a pseudogene locus. This CDR3 has 16 residues. The CDR3 region is CASRTGVTLNLETQYF. The DNA of the CDR3 is TGTGCCAGCAGAACAGGGGTTACCCTTAATTTGGAGACCCAGTACTTC.

The chain uses TRBV30 and TRBJ2-7; weak D call: TRBD1 (5 bases). Germline V gives CDR1 GTSNPN, CDR2 SVGIG (reference sequence). The V and J ends lost 0 bases and 1 base respectively, with 19 bases between them. The CDR3 spans 17 residues. The CDR3 sequence is CAWSVQRQKLRSYEQYF. The CDR3 nucleotides read TGTGCCTGGAGTGTACAGAGACAGAAGTTGAGATCCTACGAGCAGTACTTC.

The chain recombines TRBV12-3 or TRBV12-4 with TRBJ2-2, with no clear D. V was trimmed by 6 bases and J by 8 bases, leaving 10 bases between them. The CDR3 is made up of 12 amino acids. Here the CDR3 reads CASSTLGGELFF. CDR3 DNA sequence: TGTGCCAGCAGCACGTTGGGGGGGGAGCTGTTTTTT.

This sequence joins TRBV7-2 and TRBJ2-7; no definite D call. The J call may not be correct, given that the DNA end is closer to TRBJ2-5. The V gene's germline CDR1 is SGHTA and CDR2 FQGNSA. The CDR3 sequence is 14 residues long. The CDR3 sequence: CASSPRPSRETQYF. The DNA of the CDR3 is TGTGCCAGCAGCCCCCGACCCTCCCGAGAGACCCAGTACTTC.

The chain joins TRBV3-1 to TRBJ2-5, with D possibly matching TRBD2 (5 bases). This CDR3 spans 15 amino acids. Germline loops: CDR1 LGHDT, CDR2 YNNKEL (reference sequence). The V gene lost 4 bases and the J gene lost 3 bases, with 15 bases spanning the gap. The CDR3, as DNA: TGTGCCAGCAGCCCTCATGAGGGCCCAGAAGAGACCCAGTACTTC. This gives the protein CASSPHEGPEETQYF.

This clonotype was counted between two and nine times. The V call is TRBV12-3 or TRBV12-4, the J call TRBJ1-5; 10 bases agree with TRBD1. CDR3 length equals 15 residues. Losses at the gene ends were 5 bases for V and 6 bases for J; bases not matched to a gene: 7. CDR3 amino acids: CASSPGTGVVQPQHF. DNA of the CDR3: TGTGCCAGCAGTCCCGGGACAGGGGTCGTTCAGCCCCAGCATTTT.

This chain joins TRBV5-1 and TRBJ2-7; the D gene is possibly TRBD2 (5 bases). Looked up from germline, CDR1 is SGHRS and CDR2 is YFSETQ. CDR3 length: 14 residues. Trimming took 1 base from V and 4 from J, leaving 12 bases between them. CDR3 coding DNA: TGCGCCAGCAGCTTGAGGACTGAGACGTACGAGCAGTACTTC. As protein: CASSLRTETYEQYF. The full variable domain, completed using reference TRBV5-1 and TRBJ2-7, is KAGVTQTPRYLIKTRGQQVTLSCSPISGHRSVSWYQQTPGQGLQFLFEYFSETQRNKGNFPGRFSGRQFSNSRSEMNVSTLELGDSALYLCASSLRTETYEQYFGPGTRLTVT.

This chain connects TRBV25-1 to TRBJ2-4, with TRBD2 matching 10 bases. CDR3 length equals 17 residues. J was trimmed by 0 bases and V by 4 bases; bases with no gene match: 6. Germline V CDR1 and CDR2: MGHDK, SYGVNS. The CDR3, as DNA: TGTGCCAGCAGTGCGCTAGCGGGAGATGGAGCCAAAAACATTCAGTACTTC. Translation: CASSALAGDGAKNIQYF.

The chain uses TRBV7-8 and TRBJ2-5, with 8 bases fitting TRBD2. The DNA end is more similar to TRBJ2-7, so the J call may be wrong. The CDR3 is made up of 14 amino acids. Germline loops: CDR1 SGHVS, CDR2 FQNEAQ. DNA of the CDR3: TGTGCCAGCAGTTACGGCGGGGGGCACTACGAGCAGTACTTC. Protein sequence: CASSYGGGHYEQYF.

The chain has TRBV15 and TRBJ2-1, with a possible D match to TRBD2 (5 bases). There are 13 residues in the CDR3. Trimming shortened V by 1 base and J by 4 bases, and 5 bases separated the two germline ends. In germline, CDR1 is LNHNV, CDR2 YYDKDF (reference sequence). The CDR3 nucleotides are TGTGCCACCAGCAGAGCGGGGTACAATGAGCAGTTCTTC. It encodes CATSRAGYNEQFF.

The rearrangement joins TRBV2 to TRBJ2-2; 7 bases fit TRBD2. In germline, CDR1 is SNHLY, CDR2 FYNNEI. The V gene end was trimmed by 3 bases and the J gene end by 2 bases; junction bases not matched to a gene: 6. The CDR3 contains 16 residues. The CDR3 nucleotides are TGTGCCAGCAGTGAGGTGACTAGCCTCAACACCGGGGAGCTGTTTTTT. It is translated as CASSEVTSLNTGELFF.

The CDR3 nucleotides read TGTGCCAGCAGCGTAGACCAGTCAAGGGATACGCAGTATTTT. Translation: CASSVDQSRDTQYF. The J gene is TRBJ2-3, the V gene TRBV7-9, with unresolved D. This CDR3 spans 14 amino acids. The germline CDR1 and CDR2 sequences are SEHNR and FQNEAQ (reference sequence). The ends were cut back, 5 bases at V and 6 bases at J, with 15 bases in the middle.

The J gene is TRBJ2-3, the V gene TRBV4-1; D remains ambiguous. The V end lost 0 bases, the J end lost 6 bases, and 19 bases lay between the germline ends. The CDR3 length is 17 residues. The V gene's germline CDR1 is MGHRA and CDR2 YSYEKL. In DNA form, the CDR3 reads TGCGCCAGCAGCCAAGAGCCAACTCGATTGGGTTCGGATACGCAGTATTTT. It encodes CASSQEPTRLGSDTQYF.

This chain joins TRBV7-9 and TRBJ2-7; a weak D match, TRBD2 (6 bases). CDR3 length equals 16 residues. CDR1 and CDR2 (germline): SEHNR, FQNEAQ (reference sequence). Trimming pared 4 bases from V and 1 base from J, leaving 17 bases between. As DNA, the CDR3 is TGTGCCAGCAGCTCAGGGACTGGAGGGTTTTCCTACGAGCAGTACTTC. It codes for CASSSGTGGFSYEQYF.

The chain links TRBV4-2 to TRBJ1-2, with 7 bases fitting TRBD1. The germline V gene encodes CDR1 LGHNA and CDR2 YNFKEQ. This CDR3 spans 16 amino acids. V was pared by 2 bases and J by 4 bases, with 10 bases of the junction left unmatched. CDR3 sequence: CASSQPDRVGIYGYTF. The DNA for the CDR3 is TGTGCCAGCAGCCAACCTGACAGGGTCGGGATCTATGGCTACACCTTC.

The chain combines TRBV29-1 with TRBJ2-1, with a weak D call TRBD1 (5 bases). The CDR3 is 14 amino acids. Looked up from germline, CDR1 is SQVTM and CDR2 is ANQGSEA. V dropped 1 base and J dropped 6 bases, with 13 bases sitting between them. CDR3 residues: CSVEGGPTGNEQFF. As DNA, the CDR3 is TGCAGCGTTGAAGGGGGCCCTACGGGCAATGAGCAGTTCTTC.

The rearrangement joins TRBV20-1 to TRBJ2-7; D uncertain. V lost 5 bases and J lost 4, with 12 bases in between. Germline CDR1 and CDR2: DFQATT and SNEGSKA (reference sequence). This CDR3 is built from 12 residues. In DNA form, the CDR3 reads TGCAGTGCTGCACAAGATATTTACGAGCAGTACTTC. This encodes CSAAQDIYEQYF.